This T cell receptor (beta chain) stems from a study of neurological immune-mediated disorders. The time point here: longitudinal time-point 1 (baseline). TCRdb used MiXCR to reprocess the 5' RACE reads, holding one entry per CDR3 protein. The sample carries tens of thousands of distinct CDR3 sequences, around 3.1% recorded once. This clonotype was recorded many times. CDR3 length: 13 amino acids. V was clipped by 5 bases and J by 5 bases, with 12 bases between them. Sequenced material: PBMCs. The TCR sequence derives from a woman aged 55 to 70 with multiple sclerosis. The rearrangement uses TRBV12-3 or TRBV12-4 and TRBJ1-2; tentatively, D is TRBD1 (5 bases). In nucleotides, the CDR3 is TGTGCCAGCAGTATCCGGGACCATTATGGCTACACCTTC. Translating it yields CASSIRDHYGYTF.